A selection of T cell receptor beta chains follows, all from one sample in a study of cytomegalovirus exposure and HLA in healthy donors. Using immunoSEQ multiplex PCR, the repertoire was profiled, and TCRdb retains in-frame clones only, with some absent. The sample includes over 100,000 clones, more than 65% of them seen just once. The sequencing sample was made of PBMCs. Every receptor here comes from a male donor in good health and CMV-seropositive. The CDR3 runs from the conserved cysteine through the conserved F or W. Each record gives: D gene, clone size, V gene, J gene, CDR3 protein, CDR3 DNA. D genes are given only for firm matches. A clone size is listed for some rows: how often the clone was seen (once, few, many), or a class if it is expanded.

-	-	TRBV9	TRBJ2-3	CASSVVGGTTDTQYF	TGTGCCAGCAGCGTAGTTGGGGGGACCACAGATACGCAGTATTTT
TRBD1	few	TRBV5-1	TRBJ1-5	CASSLAGGDGQPQHF	TGCGCCAGCAGCTTGGCAGGGGGCGACGGTCAGCCCCAGCATTTT
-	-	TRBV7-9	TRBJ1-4	CSSSLVGQGDEKLFF	TGTTCCAGCAGCTTAGTCGGGCAGGGCGATGAAAAACTGTTTTTT
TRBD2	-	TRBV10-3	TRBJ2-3	CATRGVGITDTQYF	TGTGCCACCCGGGGGGTGGGAATCACAGATACGCAGTATTTT
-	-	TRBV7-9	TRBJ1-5	CASSFDRQPQHF	TGTGCCAGCAGCTTTGACAGGCAGCCCCAGCATTTT
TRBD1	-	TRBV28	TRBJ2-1	CASSLPPGQEYNEQFF	TGTGCCAGCAGTCTCCCTCCGGGACAGGAGTACAATGAGCAGTTCTTC
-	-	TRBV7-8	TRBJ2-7	CASSPLAQTYEQYF	TGTGCCAGCAGCCCGTTGGCGCAGACATACGAGCAGTACTTC
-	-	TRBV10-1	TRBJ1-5	CASPREEGERNQPQHF	TGCGCCAGTCCGAGAGAGGAGGGAGAACGCAATCAGCCCCAGCATTTT
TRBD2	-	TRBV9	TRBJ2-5	CASSERTSGGAGETQYF	TGTGCCAGCAGCGAAAGGACTAGCGGGGGGGCAGGGGAGACCCAGTACTTC
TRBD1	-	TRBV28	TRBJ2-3	CASSYGQGKIFDTQYF	TGTGCCAGCAGCTATGGACAGGGGAAAATTTTTGATACGCAGTATTTT
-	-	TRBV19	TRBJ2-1	CASTPSGWYNEQFF	TGTGCCAGTACCCCCAGCGGGTGGTACAATGAGCAGTTCTTC
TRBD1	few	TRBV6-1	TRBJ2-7	CASSENPGQGAYEQYF	TGTGCCAGCAGTGAAAATCCGGGACAGGGGGCCTACGAGCAGTACTTC
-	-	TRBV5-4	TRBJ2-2	CASSLYSDGELFF	TGTGCCAGCAGCTTGTATTCAGACGGGGAGCTGTTTTTT
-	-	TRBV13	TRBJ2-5	CASSLLLRGSQETQYF	TGTGCCAGCAGCTTACTTCTCCGGGGGTCTCAAGAGACCCAGTACTTC
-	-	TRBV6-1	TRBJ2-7	CASTPLGGNWYEQYF	TGTGCCAGCACGCCCCTGGGCGGGAATTGGTACGAGCAATACTTC
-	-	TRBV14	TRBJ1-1	CASSRRRNEAFF	TGTGCCAGCAGCCGAAGGAGGAACGAAGCTTTCTTT
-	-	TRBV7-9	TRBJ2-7	CASSSTPYEQYF	TGTGCCAGCAGCTCAACTCCCTACGAGCAGTACTTC
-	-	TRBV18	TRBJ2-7	CASSPQGSNEQYF	TGTGCCAGCTCGCCGCAGGGATCGAACGAGCAGTACTTC
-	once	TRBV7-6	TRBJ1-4	CASSATGSTNEKLFF	TGTGCCAGCAGCGCTACAGGTTCTACTAATGAAAAACTGTTTTTT
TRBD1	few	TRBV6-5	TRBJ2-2	CASSPDRDGELFF	TGTGCCAGCAGTCCGGACAGGGACGGGGAGCTGTTTTTT
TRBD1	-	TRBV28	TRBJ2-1	CASSGGTGPLGEQFF	TGTGCCAGCAGTGGTGGGACAGGGCCCTTGGGTGAGCAGTTCTTC
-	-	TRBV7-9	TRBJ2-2	CASSHGAGELFF	TGTGCCAGCAGCCACGGGGCCGGGGAGCTGTTTTTT
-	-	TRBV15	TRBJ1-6	CATRSGFHSPLHF	TGTGCCACCAGAAGCGGGTTTCATTCACCCCTCCACTTT
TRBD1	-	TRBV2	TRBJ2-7	CASRAGQGAYEQYF	TGTGCCAGTCGGGCGGGACAGGGGGCCTACGAGCAGTACTTC
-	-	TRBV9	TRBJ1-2	CASSVHGQPAAEGYTF	TGTGCCAGCAGCGTCCATGGTCAGCCGGCCGCGGAGGGCTACACCTTC
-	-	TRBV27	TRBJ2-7	CASSPRTGQWQYF	TGTGCCAGCAGTCCGAGAACTGGACAGTGGCAGTACTTC
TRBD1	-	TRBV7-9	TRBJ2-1	CSSSLGDSSYNEQFF	TGTTCCAGCAGCTTAGGGGACAGCTCCTACAATGAGCAGTTCTTC
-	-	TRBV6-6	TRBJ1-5	CASSPGGSNQPQHF	TGTGCCAGCAGCCCCGGGGGGAGTAATCAGCCCCAGCATTTT
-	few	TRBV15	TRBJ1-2	CATSRDLQNYGYTF	TGTGCCACCAGCAGAGATCTTCAGAACTATGGCTACACCTTC
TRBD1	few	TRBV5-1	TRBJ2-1	CASSLWGQGREQFF	TGCGCCAGCAGCCTTTGGGGACAGGGGCGTGAGCAGTTCTTC
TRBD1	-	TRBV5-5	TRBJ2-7	CASSLAIWDRGNEQYF	TGTGCCAGCAGCTTGGCCATCTGGGACAGGGGGAACGAGCAGTACTTC
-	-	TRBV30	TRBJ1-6	CAWSDLGSVRVNSPLHF	TGTGCCTGGAGTGACTTGGGCTCCGTCAGGGTGAATTCACCCCTCCACTTT
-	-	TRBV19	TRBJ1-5	CASSIYSSYHQPQHF	TGTGCCAGTAGTATTTATAGCAGCTATCATCAGCCCCAGCATTTT
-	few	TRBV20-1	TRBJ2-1	CSAHYNEQFF	TGCAGTGCCCACTACAATGAGCAGTTCTTC
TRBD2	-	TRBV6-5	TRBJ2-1	CASRGGLAFKNEQFF	TGTGCCAGCAGAGGAGGACTAGCGTTCAAAAATGAGCAGTTCTTC
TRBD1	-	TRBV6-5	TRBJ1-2	CASSYGTGYDYGYTF	TGTGCCAGCAGTTACGGGACAGGGTATGACTATGGCTACACCTTC
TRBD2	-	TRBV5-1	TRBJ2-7	CASSLGERGTGEQYF	TGCGCCAGCAGCTTAGGGGAGCGGGGGACGGGAGAGCAGTACTTC
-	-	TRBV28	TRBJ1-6	CASSSPYLGGGNSPLHF	TGTGCCAGCAGTTCCCCTTACCTGGGGGGGGGTAATTCACCCCTCCACTTT
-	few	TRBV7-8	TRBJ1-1	CASSLVATEAFF	TGTGCCAGCAGCTTAGTGGCCACTGAAGCTTTCTTT
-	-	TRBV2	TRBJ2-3	CASSEGRDTDTQYF	TGTGCCAGCAGTGAAGGGCGGGACACAGATACGCAGTATTTT
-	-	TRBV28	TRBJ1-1	CASSPSGRTEAFF	TGTGCCAGCAGTCCCTCCGGGAGAACTGAAGCTTTCTTT
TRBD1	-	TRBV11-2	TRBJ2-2	CASSRDRYTGELFF	TGTGCCAGCTCCCGGGACAGATACACCGGGGAGCTGTTTTTT
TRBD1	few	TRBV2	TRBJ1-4	CASRAGTGKLFF	TGTGCCAGCAGGGCCGGGACAGGTAAACTGTTTTTT
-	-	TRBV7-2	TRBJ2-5	CASSFLQGRQETQYF	TGTGCCAGCAGCTTCCTGCAGGGGCGTCAAGAGACCCAGTACTTC
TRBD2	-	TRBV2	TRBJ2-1	CASRLTSGGNNEQFF	TGTGCCAGCAGACTGACTAGCGGGGGGAACAATGAGCAGTTCTTC
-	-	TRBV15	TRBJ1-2	CATSRGEGSYGYTF	TGTGCCACCAGCAGAGGAGAGGGATCCTATGGCTACACCTTC
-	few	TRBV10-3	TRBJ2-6	CAISLSGANVLTF	TGTGCCATCAGTCTCTCTGGGGCCAACGTCCTGACTTTC
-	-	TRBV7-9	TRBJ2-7	CASSPPQGSSYEQYF	TGTGCCAGCAGCCCACCCCAGGGGAGCTCCTACGAGCAGTACTTC
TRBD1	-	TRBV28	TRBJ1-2	CASRGQEAGYGYTF	TGTGCCAGCAGGGGACAGGAGGCGGGCTATGGCTACACCTTC
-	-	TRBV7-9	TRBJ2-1	CSSSSRLEQFF	TGTTCCAGCAGCTCCAGGCTTGAGCAGTTCTTC
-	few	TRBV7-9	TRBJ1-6	CSSANVGRGARNSPLHF	TGTTCCAGCGCTAACGTGGGACGGGGGGCGCGGAATTCACCCCTCCACTTT
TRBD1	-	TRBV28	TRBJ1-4	CASSGTGKLFF	TGTGCCAGCAGTGGGACAGGGAAACTGTTTTTT
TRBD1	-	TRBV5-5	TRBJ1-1	CASSLGTGGVTEAFF	TGTGCCAGCAGCTTGGGGACAGGGGGCGTCACTGAAGCTTTCTTT
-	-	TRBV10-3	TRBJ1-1	CAIRATGSWPMNTEAFF	TGTGCCATCAGGGCTACAGGGAGTTGGCCGATGAACACTGAAGCTTTCTTT
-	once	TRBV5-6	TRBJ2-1	CASSLRLNEQFF	TGTGCCAGCAGCCTCCGACTGAATGAGCAGTTCTTC
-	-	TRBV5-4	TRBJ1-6	CASSTPGIDSPLHF	TGTGCCAGCAGCACCCCAGGGATTGATTCACCCCTCCACTTT
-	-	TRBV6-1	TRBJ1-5	CASSEAGGGNQPQHF	TGTGCCAGCAGTGAAGCAGGGGGTGGAAATCAGCCCCAGCATTTT
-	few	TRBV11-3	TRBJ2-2	CASSQQGTGELFF	TGTGCCAGCAGCCAACAGGGTACCGGGGAGCTGTTTTTT